These 20 T cell receptor beta chains were all obtained from the same sample, sequenced in a study of PD-1 blockade in classical Hodgkin lymphoma. After autologous stem cell transplantation all patients relapsed, and prior brentuximab vedotin exposure differed between cohorts. The table came from immunoSEQ multiplex PCR; TCRdb's copy has only in-frame clones and leaves some out. The sample gives fewer than 100,000 clones, roughly 90% of which show up once; 22% is in the top ten. The sequences come from peripheral blood mononuclear cells (PBMCs), collected at baseline. The receptors derive from a human donor with classical Hodgkin lymphoma.

This rearrangement joins TRBV11-3 to TRBJ2-2; D unclear. Trimming shortened V by 7 bases and J by 7 bases, and 13 bases separated the two germline ends. This CDR3 is built from 13 residues. CDR1 SGHNT and CDR2 YENEEA come from the germline V gene. The CDR3 sequence: CASTSWGSGELFF. In DNA form, the CDR3 reads TGTGCCAGCACCTCCTGGGGTAGCGGGGAGCTGTTTTTT.

The chain employs TRBV19 and TRBJ1-5; perhaps TRBD1 as D (5 bases). The CDR3 covers 13 residues. Germline-derived CDR1 and CDR2 are LNHDA and SQIVND (reference sequence). Trimming removed 9 bases from V and 1 base from J, with 10 bases in between. CDR3 loop: CASQDTSNQPQHF. The CDR3 bases are TGTGCCAGCCAGGACACGAGCAATCAGCCCCAGCATTTT.

The CDR3 DNA reads as TGTGCCAGCAGCAGAGAGACAGGTTATAATGAAAAACTGTTTTTT. Amino acids: CASSRETGYNEKLFF. The chain couples TRBV2 to TRBJ1-4, with D maybe TRBD1 (6 bases). This CDR3 is built from 15 residues. V was trimmed by 6 bases and J by 4 bases, leaving 15 bases between them. The V gene's germline CDR1 is SNHLY and CDR2 FYNNEI. The complete variable domain, with remaining parts taken from reference TRBV2 and TRBJ1-4, reads EPEVTQTPSHQVTQMGQEVILRCVPISNHLYFYWYRQILGQKVEFLVSFYNNEISEKSEIFDDQFSVERPDGSNFTLKIRSTKLEDSAMYFCASSRETGYNEKLFFGSGTQLSVL.

The chain carries TRBV6-5 and TRBJ2-7, with D perhaps TRBD2 (6 bases). Trimming took 7 bases from V and 6 from J, leaving 16 bases between them. This CDR3 region has 13 residues. Germline assignment: CDR1 MNHEY and CDR2 SVGAGI. This CDR3 reads CASMLKGGFEQYF. The CDR3 bases are TGTGCCAGCATGCTAAAGGGAGGTTTCGAGCAGTACTTC.

J is TRBJ1-1 and V is TRBV27; D is uncertain. V was shortened by 5 bases and J by 3 bases, with 10 bases between the two germline ends. Germline V gene lookup returns CDR1 MNHEY and CDR2 SMNVEV (reference sequence). The CDR3 length is 13 residues. CDR3 DNA sequence: TGTGCCAGCAGTCGGTATAGGGACACTGAAGCTTTCTTT. Its protein product is CASSRYRDTEAFF.

The chain carries TRBV7-8 and TRBJ1-1; TRBD1 is a possible D gene (5 bases). The CDR3 loop spans 16 amino acids. Germline lookup yields CDR1 SGHVS and CDR2 FQNEAQ. V was cut by 0 bases and J by 1 base, with 12 bases left in between. The CDR3 DNA sequence: TGTGCCAGCAGCTTAGCGCGTGGGGGGAGGAACACTGAAGCTTTCTTT. Protein: CASSLARGGRNTEAFF.

The sample holds one count of this clone. The chain combines TRBV6-5 with TRBJ2-7, with 12 bases lining up with TRBD2. CDR1 is MNHEY and CDR2 is SVGAGI in the germline V gene. The CDR3 is made up of 15 amino acids. The J segment lost 1 base and the V segment lost 5 bases, leaving 3 bases of the junction unmatched. The CDR3 region is CASSKGTSGSYEQYF. CDR3 DNA: TGTGCCAGCAGTAAGGGGACTAGCGGGTCCTACGAGCAGTACTTC.

This clone was observed a single time. This sequence joins TRBV5-6 and TRBJ2-7, with 7 bases matching TRBD2. V dropped 4 bases and J dropped 3; count of bases not matched to a gene: 7. This CDR3 has 14 amino acids. Per germline, CDR1 SGHDT and CDR2 YYEEEE. The CDR3 DNA follows: TGTGCCAGCAGCAGTATAGAGCGGGGCTACGAGCAGTACTTC. The encoded protein is CASSSIERGYEQYF.

This clone occurred once. The genes are TRBV5-1 and TRBJ2-3, with D perhaps TRBD1 (6 bases). Germline CDR1 and CDR2: SGHRS and YFSETQ. The CDR3 has 16 amino acids. V lost 0 bases, J lost 1 base, and 12 bases lay in between. The CDR3 region has the DNA TGCGCCAGCAGCTTGGGATCGTCAGGGGGCACAGATACGCAGTATTTT. Protein sequence: CASSLGSSGGTDTQYF.

The chain recombines TRBV2 with TRBJ1-3; possible D gene TRBD1, 6 bases. CDR3 size: 16 residues. Trimming removed 3 bases at V and 0 bases at J, with 12 bases between. The germline V gene has CDR1 SNHLY and CDR2 FYNNEI. CDR3 in DNA: TGTGCCAGCAGTGAGGGGGGCCCCGTCTCTGGAAACACCATATATTTT. This gives the protein CASSEGGPVSGNTIYF.

The chain couples TRBV6-1 to TRBJ2-1; 7 bases map to TRBD1. Germline CDR1 MNHNS, CDR2 SASEGT. V dropped 7 bases and J dropped 8; count of bases not matched to a gene: 5. There are 12 residues in the CDR3. The CDR3 DNA is TGTGCCAGCAAGACAGGGTCGGATGAGCAGTTCTTC. Residues: CASKTGSDEQFF.

The chain carries TRBV6-1 and TRBJ1-3; no clear D gene. Per the germline V gene, CDR1 is MNHNS and CDR2 is SASEGT. Between the trimmed V and J ends, which lost 4 bases and 7 bases, there was a span of 17 bases. This CDR3 contains 15 residues. CDR3 protein: CASSVHSRRPNTIYF. The CDR3 DNA reads TGTGCCAGCAGTGTACACAGCAGACGGCCGAACACCATATATTTT.

The CDR3: CASSLAGSWELFF. The CDR3 region has the DNA TGTGCCAGCAGCTTGGCGGGTTCTTGGGAGCTGTTTTTT. This sequence joins TRBV5-6 and TRBJ2-2; no firm D call. Trimming left V 0 bases short and J 9 bases short, with 9 bases between. The length of the CDR3 is 13 residues. Germline V gene lookup returns CDR1 SGHDT and CDR2 YYEEEE.

The CDR3 nucleotides are TGTGCCTTCAGACTAGCGGGGAAGCAGTACTTC. It is translated as CAFRLAGKQYF. The J gene is TRBJ2-7, the V gene TRBV30; 11 nucleotides line up with TRBD2. The V and J ends lost 7 bases and 8 bases, in that order; junction bases with no gene match: 4. The germline V gene encodes CDR1 GTSNPN and CDR2 SVGIG (reference sequence). This CDR3 is built from 11 residues.

The CDR3 loop reads CASRMDRGLTEAFF. The CDR3 DNA sequence: TGTGCCAGCAGAATGGACAGGGGGCTTACTGAAGCTTTCTTT. The V call is TRBV28, the J call TRBJ1-1, with 11 bases that match TRBD1. Trimming took 6 bases from V and 5 from J; bases not matched to a gene: 5. This CDR3 contains 14 residues. CDR1 and CDR2 from the germline V gene are MDHEN and SYDVKM.

This clone has a single count. This chain connects TRBV9 to TRBJ1-1; the match to TRBD1 covers 7 bases. This CDR3 has 17 residues. With V trimmed by 4 bases and J by 2 bases, 14 bases remained unmatched. Germline V gives CDR1 SGDLS, CDR2 YYNGEE. The CDR3 DNA follows: TGTGCCAGCAGCTCCCGACAGGGAAGGCGGTCTAACACTGAAGCTTTCTTT. It is translated as CASSSRQGRRSNTEAFF.

The chain links TRBV19 to TRBJ1-3; D is unclear. Germline V lookup: CDR1 LNHDA, CDR2 SQIVND (reference sequence). Trimming shortened V by 7 bases and J by 5 bases, and 18 bases separated the two germline ends. The CDR3 totals 15 residues. The CDR3 nucleotides are TGTGCCAGTACCATGGGTTCGATATCAAGAAACACCATATATTTT. Translating gives CASTMGSISRNTIYF.

This chain joins TRBV7-9 and TRBJ1-1, with D unresolved. Germline V gene data show CDR1 as SEHNR and CDR2 as FQNEAQ (reference sequence). CDR3 size: 15 residues. Trimming shortened V by 1 base and J by 0 bases, and 9 bases separated the two germline ends. The CDR3 protein is CASSLVGTMNTEAFF. CDR3 nucleotides: TGTGCCAGCAGCTTAGTCGGAACCATGAACACTGAAGCTTTCTTT.

This chain links TRBV6-1 with TRBJ2-1, with TRBD2 matching over 11 bases. The ends lost 1 base at V and 6 bases at J; junction bases unmatched: 11. The CDR3 is made up of 18 amino acids. CDR1 and CDR2 (germline): MNHNS, SASEGT. The CDR3 nucleotides are TGTGCCAGCAGTGAAGGAGGGTATCTAGCGGGAGGTATCAATGAGCAGTTCTTC. Translated: CASSEGGYLAGGINEQFF.

The chain recombines TRBV19 with TRBJ2-3; the match to TRBD1 covers 8 bases. From germline, CDR1 is LNHDA and CDR2 SQIVND (reference sequence). The CDR3 has 15 residues. V shed 4 bases and J 3 bases; nucleotides not matched to a gene: 6. CDR3: CASSRRQGRTDTQYF. The CDR3 bases are TGTGCCAGTAGTAGAAGACAGGGGAGAACAGATACGCAGTATTTT.